This is a list of T cell receptor beta chains from one sample in a study of blood T cell repertoires in COVID-19. Repertoires were generated with immunoSEQ multiplex PCR, while TCRdb's copy carries only in-frame clones and drops some. The sample records 270,000 or so clones, 65% to 85% being singletons. Sequenced sample: peripheral blood. The source of these receptors is a human donor with COVID-19, enrolled during active disease. The donor label of this sample is uncertain. Both conserved end residues are part of each CDR3.

v_call	j_call	cdr3_aa
TRBV5-1	TRBJ2-7	CASSNDRGLNSYEQYF
TRBV19	TRBJ2-1	CASRDPGLAGGAPRLDEQFF
TRBV7-2	TRBJ2-5	CASSLGGKETQYF
TRBV20-1	TRBJ1-2	CSNRDNYGYTF
TRBV3-1/TRBV3-2	TRBJ2-5	CASSRQGASQETQYF
TRBV3-1/TRBV3-2	TRBJ2-1	CASSQEGTRNFF
TRBV19	TRBJ2-3	CASSPQGGSFDTQYF
TRBV18	TRBJ2-1	CASSLGLAGDEQFF
TRBV4-1	TRBJ2-7	CASSQDVGDFSYEQYF
TRBV28	TRBJ1-4	CASRLAQGATNEKLFF
TRBV20-1	TRBJ2-4	CSASDPGAKNIQYF
TRBV15	TRBJ1-6	CATSRGTENSPLHF
TRBV30	TRBJ2-1	CAWSAATSAGGYNEQFF
TRBV9	TRBJ1-1	CASSVGSRVTEAFF
TRBV28	TRBJ2-3	CASSSDLGRDGSDTQYF
TRBV20-1	TRBJ2-2	CSASRDTRPGELFF
TRBV14	TRBJ2-1	CASSPLLAGYNEQFF
TRBV7-3	TRBJ2-1	CASSLNRGLAGAEQFF
TRBV9	TRBJ1-5	CASSVFDRGNQPQHF
TRBV7-9	TRBJ1-4	CASSGGPGTGGEKLFF
TRBV6-5	TRBJ2-3	CASSYALAGRADTQYF
TRBV9	TRBJ2-3	CASSEGTSGTTDTQYF
TRBV6-1	TRBJ2-1	CASSETIRAGDPLNEQFF
TRBV2	TRBJ2-7	CASSEVVPSVREQYF
TRBV5-4	TRBJ2-7	CASRNGLETYEQYF
TRBV19	TRBJ1-4	CASKGWAEKLFF
TRBV7-2	TRBJ2-5	CASSFRTRGRETQYF
TRBV19	TRBJ1-5	CASSMTRTGPTRTPDQPQHF
TRBV7-2	TRBJ1-4	CASSLSTNEKLFF
TRBV11-2	TRBJ1-6	CASSLGGDRSLSSPLHF
TRBV30	TRBJ1-5	CAWSTGGPQHF
TRBV2	TRBJ2-5	CASSDSGSRQETQYF
TRBV9	TRBJ2-1	CASSATTASNEQFF
TRBV9	TRBJ2-5	CASSVAVQGAQETQYF
TRBV7-7	TRBJ1-3	CASSSGGSGNTIYF
TRBV6-6	TRBJ2-5	CASRSQGGWKETQYF
TRBV7-2	TRBJ2-2	CASSWDSAWTGELFF
TRBV30	TRBJ1-2	CAWSVGLAGTNGYTF
TRBV28	TRBJ2-7	CASSSPSGRRGEQYF
TRBV9	TRBJ2-7	CASSALGQGPYEQYF
TRBV5-1	TRBJ1-2	CASSLEGRVDYGYTF
TRBV19	TRBJ2-7	CASSSGRGPHEQYF
TRBV7-2	TRBJ1-2	CASSLAAGYGYTF
TRBV28	TRBJ2-3	CASRTTSGRADTQYF
TRBV5-1	TRBJ2-5	CASSRQTPYQETQYF
TRBV28	TRBJ2-7	CASSLQSGQTYEQYF
TRBV18	TRBJ1-2	CASSPPSSGYGYTF
TRBV3-1/TRBV3-2	TRBJ2-7	CASSQDRRGIYEQYF
TRBV5-1	TRBJ2-2	CASSSRTSGTNTGELFF
TRBV3-1/TRBV3-2	TRBJ1-4	CASSQVSTGPKLFF
TRBV6-1	TRBJ2-6	CASSVTWTAGANVLTF
TRBV28	TRBJ2-7	CASRTVFSYEQYF
TRBV18	TRBJ2-5	CASSPTMTGEETQYF
TRBV2	TRBJ2-3	CASSTRQGRVDTQYF